The T cell receptor beta chain under discussion was sequenced for a study of cytomegalovirus exposure and HLA in healthy donors. Study-wide findings and caveats: A later analysis showed TCR association rates differing by HLA locus, peaking at DRB1 and lowest at HLA-C. Presence/absence comparisons presumed near-even sequencing depth among donors.

Turning to this clone: The antigen is not known.

The study ran its PCR with 60 Vbeta and 13 Jbeta primers. Generated by immunoSEQ multiplex PCR, the TCRdb table keeps only in-frame clones and is missing some. The table lists roughly 120,000 clones, roughly 80% of them singletons, with 0.24% in the top ten. The CDR3 has 12 amino acids. Looked up from germline, CDR1 is SGHAT and CDR2 is FQNNGV. V lost 6 bases and J lost 10, with 15 bases in between. The TCR sequence derives from a man aged 50-60 years in good health and CMV-seronegative. Source material: PBMCs. The V gene is TRBV11-2, the J gene TRBJ1-2, with a weak D call TRBD1 (5 bases). CDR3 nucleotides: TGTGCCAGCAGGGATTTTCAGGGTGCCTACACCTTC. The encoded protein is CASRDFQGAYTF.